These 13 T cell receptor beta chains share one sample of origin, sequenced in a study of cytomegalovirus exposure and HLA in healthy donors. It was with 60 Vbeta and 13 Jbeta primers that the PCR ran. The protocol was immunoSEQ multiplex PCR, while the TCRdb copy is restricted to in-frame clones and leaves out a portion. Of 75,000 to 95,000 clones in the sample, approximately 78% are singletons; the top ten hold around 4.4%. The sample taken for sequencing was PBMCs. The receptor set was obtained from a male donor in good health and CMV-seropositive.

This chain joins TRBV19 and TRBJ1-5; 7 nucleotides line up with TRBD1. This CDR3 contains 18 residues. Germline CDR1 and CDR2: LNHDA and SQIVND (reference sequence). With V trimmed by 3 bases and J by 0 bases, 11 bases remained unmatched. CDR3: CASSMRQGPFYSNQPQHF. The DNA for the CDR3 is TGTGCCAGTAGTATGAGACAGGGCCCATTTTATAGCAATCAGCCCCAGCATTTT.

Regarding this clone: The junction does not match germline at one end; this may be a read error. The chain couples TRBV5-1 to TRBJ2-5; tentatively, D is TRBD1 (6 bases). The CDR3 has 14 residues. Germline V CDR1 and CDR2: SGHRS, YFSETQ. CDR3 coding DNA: TGCGCCAGCAGCTTGGGGGGGCCACAAGGGACCCAGTACTTC. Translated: CASSLGGPQGTQYF.

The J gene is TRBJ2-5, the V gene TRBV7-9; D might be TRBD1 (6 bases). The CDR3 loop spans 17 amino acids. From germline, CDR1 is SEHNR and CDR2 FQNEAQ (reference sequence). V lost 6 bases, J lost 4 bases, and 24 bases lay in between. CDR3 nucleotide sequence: TGTGCCAGCAGACAACCCATTAAAACAGGGTACCCAGAGACCCAGTACTTC. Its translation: CASRQPIKTGYPETQYF.

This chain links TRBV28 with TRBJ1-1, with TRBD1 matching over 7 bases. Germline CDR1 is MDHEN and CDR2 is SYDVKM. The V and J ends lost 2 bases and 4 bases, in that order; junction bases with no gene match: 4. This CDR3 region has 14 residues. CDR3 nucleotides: TGTGCCAGCAGTTTAGGGGGACAGACCACTGAAGCTTTCTTT. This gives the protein CASSLGGQTTEAFF.

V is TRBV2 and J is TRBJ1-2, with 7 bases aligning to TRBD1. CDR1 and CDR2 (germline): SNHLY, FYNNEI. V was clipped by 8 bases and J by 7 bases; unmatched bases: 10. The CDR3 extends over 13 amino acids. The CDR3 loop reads CASEGGQGPGYTF. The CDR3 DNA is TGTGCCAGCGAAGGGGGCCAGGGTCCTGGCTACACCTTC.

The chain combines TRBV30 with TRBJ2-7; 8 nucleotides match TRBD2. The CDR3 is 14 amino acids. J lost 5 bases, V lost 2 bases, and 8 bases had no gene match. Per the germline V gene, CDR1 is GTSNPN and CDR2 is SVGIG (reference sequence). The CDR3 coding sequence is TGTGCCTGGAGTATTCGACTAGCGCCCCACGAGCAGTACTTC. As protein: CAWSIRLAPHEQYF.

The CDR3, as DNA: TGTGCCAGCACCCCAGGGACTAGCCAAGAGACCCAGTACTTC. Protein: CASTPGTSQETQYF. The chain is built from TRBV2 and TRBJ2-5; 8 bases are a match to TRBD2. The CDR3 covers 14 residues. J gave up 1 base and V 7 bases, and 5 bases lay outside the gene matches. Germline assignment: CDR1 SNHLY and CDR2 FYNNEI.

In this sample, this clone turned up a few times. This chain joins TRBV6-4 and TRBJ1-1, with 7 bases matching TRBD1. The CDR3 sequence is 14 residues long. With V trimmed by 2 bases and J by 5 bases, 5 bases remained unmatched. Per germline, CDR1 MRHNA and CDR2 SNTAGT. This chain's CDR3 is CASSDRAGGTEAFF. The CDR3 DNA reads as TGTGCCAGCAGTGACCGAGCAGGGGGGACTGAAGCTTTCTTT.

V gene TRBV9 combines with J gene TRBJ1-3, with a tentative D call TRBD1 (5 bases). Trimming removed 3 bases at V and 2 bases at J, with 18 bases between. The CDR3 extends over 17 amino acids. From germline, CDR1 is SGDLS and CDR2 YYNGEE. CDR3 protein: CASSAFLEAGAGNTIYF. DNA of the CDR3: TGTGCCAGCAGCGCGTTCTTGGAGGCGGGGGCTGGAAACACCATATATTTT.

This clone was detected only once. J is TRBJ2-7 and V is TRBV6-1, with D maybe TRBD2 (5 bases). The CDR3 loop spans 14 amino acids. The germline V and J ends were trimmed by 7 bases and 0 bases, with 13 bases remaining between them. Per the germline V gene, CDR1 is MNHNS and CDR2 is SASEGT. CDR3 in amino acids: CASTLLGSSYEQYV. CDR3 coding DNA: TGTGCCAGCACCTTACTAGGGAGCTCCTACGAGCAGTACGTC.

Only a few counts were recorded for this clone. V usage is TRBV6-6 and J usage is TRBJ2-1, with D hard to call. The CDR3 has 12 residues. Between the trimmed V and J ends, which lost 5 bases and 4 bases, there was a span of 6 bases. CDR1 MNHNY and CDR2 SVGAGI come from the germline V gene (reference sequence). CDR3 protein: CASSPFYNEQFF. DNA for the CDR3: TGTGCCAGCAGTCCCTTTTACAATGAGCAGTTCTTC.

The CDR3 region is CASSLKRRQGGLGGGDQPQHF. In DNA form, the CDR3 reads TGTGCCAGCAGTTTAAAGAGGAGACAGGGGGGTCTGGGAGGTGGGGATCAGCCCCAGCATTTT. J is TRBJ1-5 and V is TRBV28, with TRBD1 identical over 9 bases. The CDR3 totals 21 residues. Unmatched junction bases numbered 22, after V lost 2 bases and J lost 5 bases. Germline V gives CDR1 MDHEN, CDR2 SYDVKM.

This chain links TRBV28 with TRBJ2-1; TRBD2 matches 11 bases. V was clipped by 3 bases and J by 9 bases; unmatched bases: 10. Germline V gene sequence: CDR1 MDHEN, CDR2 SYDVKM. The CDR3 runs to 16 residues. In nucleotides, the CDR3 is TGTGCCAGCAGTTTGGTAACTAGCGGGAGCAAAACTGAGCAGTTCTTC. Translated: CASSLVTSGSKTEQFF.